Listed here is a single TCR beta chain. CDR3 length: 14 residues. Germline V gene sequence: CDR1 WNHNN, CDR2 SYGVQD (reference sequence). Trimming took 7 bases from V and 4 from J; bases not matched to a gene: 7. This sample was included in a study of blood T cell repertoires in COVID-19. Study background: The United States, Italy and Spain were the sources of the acute and convalescent COVID-19 samples.

Participant ages covered about 18 to 90 years across about two dozen US areas. Recovered status applied to Cohort 3 donors who had two consecutive negative PCRs. It also applied to those with clearance or with symptom resolution. The repertoire was sequenced with immunoSEQ multiplex PCR; TCRdb's copy has only in-frame clones and lacks some. The data show roughly 160,000 clones, with approximately 86% seen just once and 15% to 20% held by the top ten. The sequencing input was PBMCs or T cells enriched from blood (not recorded which). This receptor was taken from a man aged 55 to 69 who had recovered from COVID-19. J is TRBJ2-1 and V is TRBV10-1, with TRBD2 matching over 7 bases. Here the CDR3 DNA reads TGCGCCAGCAATCCGGGGGGTCTATACAATGAGCAGTTCTTC. It yields the protein CASNPGGLYNEQFF.